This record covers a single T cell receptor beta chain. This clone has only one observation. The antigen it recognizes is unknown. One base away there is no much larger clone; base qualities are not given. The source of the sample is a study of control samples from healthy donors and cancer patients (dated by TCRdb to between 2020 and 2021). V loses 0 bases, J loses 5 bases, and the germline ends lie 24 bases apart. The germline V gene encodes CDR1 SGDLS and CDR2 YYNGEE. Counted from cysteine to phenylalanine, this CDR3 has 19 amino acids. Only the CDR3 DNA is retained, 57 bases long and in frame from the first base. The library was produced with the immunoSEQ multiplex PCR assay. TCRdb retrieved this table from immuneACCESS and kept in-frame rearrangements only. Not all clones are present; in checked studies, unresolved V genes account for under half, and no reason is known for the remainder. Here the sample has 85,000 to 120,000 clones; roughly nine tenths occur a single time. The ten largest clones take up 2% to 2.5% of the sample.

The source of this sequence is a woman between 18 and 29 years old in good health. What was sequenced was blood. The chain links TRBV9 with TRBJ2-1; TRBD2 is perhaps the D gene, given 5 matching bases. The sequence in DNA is TGTGCCAGCAGCGTAGAGCCCTCCCCACTAGGAGCGGCCAACAATGAGCAGTTCTTC. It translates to CASSVEPSPLGAANNEQFF.